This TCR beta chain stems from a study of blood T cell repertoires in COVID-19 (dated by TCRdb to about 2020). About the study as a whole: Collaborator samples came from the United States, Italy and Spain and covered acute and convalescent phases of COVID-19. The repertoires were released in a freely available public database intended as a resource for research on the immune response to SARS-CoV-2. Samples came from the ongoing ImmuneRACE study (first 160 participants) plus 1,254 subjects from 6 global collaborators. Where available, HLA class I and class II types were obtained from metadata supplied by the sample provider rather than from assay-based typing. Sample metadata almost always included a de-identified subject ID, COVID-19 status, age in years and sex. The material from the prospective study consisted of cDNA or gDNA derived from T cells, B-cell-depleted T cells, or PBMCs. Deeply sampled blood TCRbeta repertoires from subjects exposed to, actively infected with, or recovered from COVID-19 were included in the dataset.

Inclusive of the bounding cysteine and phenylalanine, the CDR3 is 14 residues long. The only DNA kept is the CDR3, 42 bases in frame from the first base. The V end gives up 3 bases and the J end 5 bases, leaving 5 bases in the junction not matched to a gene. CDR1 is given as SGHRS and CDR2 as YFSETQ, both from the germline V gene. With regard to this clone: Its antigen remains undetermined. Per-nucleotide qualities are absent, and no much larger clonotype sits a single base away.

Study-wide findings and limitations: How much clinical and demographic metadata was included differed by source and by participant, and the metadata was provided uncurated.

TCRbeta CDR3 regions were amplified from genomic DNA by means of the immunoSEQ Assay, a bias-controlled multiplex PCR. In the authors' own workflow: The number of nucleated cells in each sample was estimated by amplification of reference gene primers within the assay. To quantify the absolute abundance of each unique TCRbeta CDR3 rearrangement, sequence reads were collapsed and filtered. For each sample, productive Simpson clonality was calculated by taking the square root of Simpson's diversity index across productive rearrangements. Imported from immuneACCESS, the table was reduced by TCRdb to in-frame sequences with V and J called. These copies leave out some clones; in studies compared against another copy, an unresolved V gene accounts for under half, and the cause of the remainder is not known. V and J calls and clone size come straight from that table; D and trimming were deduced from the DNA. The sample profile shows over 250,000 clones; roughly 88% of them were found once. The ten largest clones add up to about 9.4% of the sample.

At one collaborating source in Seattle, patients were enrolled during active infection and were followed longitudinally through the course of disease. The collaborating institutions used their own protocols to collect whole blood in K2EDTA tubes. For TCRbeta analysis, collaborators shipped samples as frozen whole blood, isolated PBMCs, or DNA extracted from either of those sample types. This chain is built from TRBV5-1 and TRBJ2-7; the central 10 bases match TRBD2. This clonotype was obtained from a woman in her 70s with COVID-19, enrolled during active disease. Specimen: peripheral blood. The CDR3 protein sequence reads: CASSSTGTSDEQYF. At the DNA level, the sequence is TGCGCCAGCAGCTCCACCGGGACTAGCGACGAGCAGTACTTC.